This TCR beta chain was recorded in a study of cytomegalovirus exposure and HLA in healthy donors. Findings and caveats of the study: Cytomegalovirus-associated status was assigned to 150 or so TCR beta chains.

The assay was immunoSEQ multiplex PCR, and TCRdb's table has in-frame clones only and misses some. The sample yields 150,000 or so clones, approximately 90% seen once. There are 17 residues in the CDR3. The germline V gene has CDR1 MDHEN and CDR2 SYDVKM. The V and J ends lost 1 base and 3 bases, in that order; junction bases with no gene match: 11. With regard to this clone: Its antigen is not identified.

The chain combines TRBV28 with TRBJ1-1, with TRBD1 identical over 7 bases. Sequencing used PBMCs. The clonotype originates from a woman aged 25 to 39 in good health and CMV-seropositive. DNA of the CDR3: TGTGCCAGCAGTTTATTAGAGGGGGCGGATCAAGACACTGAAGCTTTCTTT. This encodes CASSLLEGADQDTEAFF. Full variable domain (remainder filled in from reference TRBV28 and TRBJ1-1): DVKVTQSSRYLVKRTGEKVFLECVQDMDHENMFWYRQDPGLGLRLIYFSYDVKMKEKGDIPEGYSVSREKKERFSLILESASTNQTSMYLCASSLLEGADQDTEAFFGQGTRLTVV.